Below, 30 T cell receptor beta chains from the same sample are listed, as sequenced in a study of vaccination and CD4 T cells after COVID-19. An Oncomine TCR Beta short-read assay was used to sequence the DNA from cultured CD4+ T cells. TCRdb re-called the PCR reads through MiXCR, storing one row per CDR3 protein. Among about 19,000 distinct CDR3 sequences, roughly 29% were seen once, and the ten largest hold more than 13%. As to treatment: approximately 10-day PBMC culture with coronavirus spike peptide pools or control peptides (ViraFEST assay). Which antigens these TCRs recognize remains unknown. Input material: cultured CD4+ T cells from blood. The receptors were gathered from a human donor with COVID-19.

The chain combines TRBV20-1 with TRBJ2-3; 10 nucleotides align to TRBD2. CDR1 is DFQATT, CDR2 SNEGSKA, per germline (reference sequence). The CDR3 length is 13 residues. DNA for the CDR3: TGCACACCACTAGCGGGGAAGGCAGATACGCAGTATTTT. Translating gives CTPLAGKADTQYF.

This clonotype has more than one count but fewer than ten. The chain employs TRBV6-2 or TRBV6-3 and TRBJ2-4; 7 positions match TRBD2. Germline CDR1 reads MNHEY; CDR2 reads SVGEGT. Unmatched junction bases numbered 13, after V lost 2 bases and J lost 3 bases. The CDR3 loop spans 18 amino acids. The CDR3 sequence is CASSYLLALGGSKNIQYF. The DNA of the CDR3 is TGTGCCAGCAGTTACCTCCTAGCGTTGGGGGGGAGCAAAAACATTCAGTACTTC.

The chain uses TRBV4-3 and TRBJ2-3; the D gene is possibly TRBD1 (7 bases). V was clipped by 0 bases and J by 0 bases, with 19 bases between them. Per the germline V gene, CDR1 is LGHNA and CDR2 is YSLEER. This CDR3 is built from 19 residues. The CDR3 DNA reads TGCGCCAGCAGCCAAGATGGAGGGACAGTCCGGACTAGCACAGATACGCAGTATTTT. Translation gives CASSQDGGTVRTSTDTQYF.

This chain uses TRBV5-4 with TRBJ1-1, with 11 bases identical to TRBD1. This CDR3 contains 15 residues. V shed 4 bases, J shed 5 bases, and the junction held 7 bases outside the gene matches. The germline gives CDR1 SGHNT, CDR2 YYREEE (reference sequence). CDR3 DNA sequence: TGTGCCAGCAGCCCGGGACAGGGGGTAATGACTGAAGCTTTCTTT. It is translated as CASSPGQGVMTEAFF.

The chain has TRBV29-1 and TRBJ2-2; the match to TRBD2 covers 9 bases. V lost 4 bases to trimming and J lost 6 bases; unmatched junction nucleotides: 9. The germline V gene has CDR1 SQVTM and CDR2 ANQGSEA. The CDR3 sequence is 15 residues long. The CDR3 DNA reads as TGCAGCGTTGGCGGGGGGGCCCTAGGGGCCGGGGAGCTGTTTTTT. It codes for CSVGGGALGAGELFF.

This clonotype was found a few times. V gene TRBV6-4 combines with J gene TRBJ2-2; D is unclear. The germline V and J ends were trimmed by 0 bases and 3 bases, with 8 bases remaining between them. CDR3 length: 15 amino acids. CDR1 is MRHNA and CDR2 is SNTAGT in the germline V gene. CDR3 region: CASSDSGLDTGELFF. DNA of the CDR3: TGTGCCAGCAGTGACTCTGGGTTAGACACCGGGGAGCTGTTTTTT.

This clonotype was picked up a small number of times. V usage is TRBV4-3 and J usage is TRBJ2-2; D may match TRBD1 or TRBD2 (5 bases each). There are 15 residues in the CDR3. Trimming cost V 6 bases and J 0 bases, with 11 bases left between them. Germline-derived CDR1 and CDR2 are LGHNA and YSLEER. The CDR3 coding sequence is TGCGCCAGCAGTATCGAGGGGTCGAACACCGGGGAGCTGTTTTTT. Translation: CASSIEGSNTGELFF.

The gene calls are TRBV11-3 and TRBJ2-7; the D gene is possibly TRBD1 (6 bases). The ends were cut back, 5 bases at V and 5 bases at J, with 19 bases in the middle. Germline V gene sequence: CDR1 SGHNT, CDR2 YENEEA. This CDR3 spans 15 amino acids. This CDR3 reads CASSTRTGQKHEQYF. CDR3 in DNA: TGTGCCAGCAGCACAAGAACCGGACAGAAACACGAGCAGTACTTC.

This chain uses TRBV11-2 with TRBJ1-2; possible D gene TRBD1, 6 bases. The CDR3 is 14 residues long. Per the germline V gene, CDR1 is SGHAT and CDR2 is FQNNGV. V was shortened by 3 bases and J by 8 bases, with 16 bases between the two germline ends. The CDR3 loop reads CASSLTQGLWGYTF. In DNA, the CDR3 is TGTGCCAGCAGCTTGACACAGGGCCTATGGGGCTACACCTTC.

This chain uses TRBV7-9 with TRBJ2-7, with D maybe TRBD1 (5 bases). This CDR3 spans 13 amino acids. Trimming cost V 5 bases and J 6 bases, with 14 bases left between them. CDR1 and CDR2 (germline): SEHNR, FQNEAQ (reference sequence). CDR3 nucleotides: TGTGCCAGCAGCAGGGGATATGGTCGCGAGCAGTACTTC. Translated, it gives CASSRGYGREQYF.

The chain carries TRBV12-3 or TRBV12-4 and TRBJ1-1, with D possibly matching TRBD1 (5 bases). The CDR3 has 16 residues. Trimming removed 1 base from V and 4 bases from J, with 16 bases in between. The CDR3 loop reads CASSLGGAGRSTEAFF. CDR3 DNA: TGTGCCAGCAGTTTAGGAGGGGCGGGGCGGAGCACTGAAGCTTTCTTT.

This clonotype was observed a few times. This CDR3 is CASSSNSGQAYGYTF. CDR3 nucleotides: TGTGCCAGCAGCTCTAATTCAGGACAGGCTTATGGCTACACCTTC. This chain connects TRBV7-2 to TRBJ1-2; 7 bases match TRBD1. CDR3 length: 15 amino acids. Germline assignment: CDR1 SGHTA and CDR2 FQGNSA. After removal of 4 bases from V and 5 bases from J, the junction contained 10 bases not matched to a gene.

Here the CDR3 reads CASSRQGRRSTGELFF. CDR3 nucleotides: TGTGCCAGCAGCCGCCAGGGGAGACGGAGCACCGGGGAGCTGTTTTTT. The V gene is TRBV27, the J gene TRBJ2-2; D is possibly TRBD1 (6 bases). Trimming removed 6 bases at V and 4 bases at J, with 18 bases between. The germline V gene has CDR1 MNHEY and CDR2 SMNVEV (reference sequence). This CDR3 is built from 16 residues.

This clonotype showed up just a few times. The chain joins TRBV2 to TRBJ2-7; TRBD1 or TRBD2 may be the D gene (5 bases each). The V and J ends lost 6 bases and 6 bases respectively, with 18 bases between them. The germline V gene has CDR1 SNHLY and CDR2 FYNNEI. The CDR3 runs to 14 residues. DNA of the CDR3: TGTGCCAGCAGGACCTCGGGACCTCCTGGCGAGCAGTACTTC. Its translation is CASRTSGPPGEQYF.

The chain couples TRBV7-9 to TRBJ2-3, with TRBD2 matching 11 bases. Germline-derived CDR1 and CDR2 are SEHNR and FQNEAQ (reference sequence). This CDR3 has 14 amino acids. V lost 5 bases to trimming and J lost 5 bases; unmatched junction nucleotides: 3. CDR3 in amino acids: CASSPLAGGDTQYF. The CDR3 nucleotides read TGTGCCAGCAGCCCGCTAGCGGGGGGAGATACGCAGTATTTT.

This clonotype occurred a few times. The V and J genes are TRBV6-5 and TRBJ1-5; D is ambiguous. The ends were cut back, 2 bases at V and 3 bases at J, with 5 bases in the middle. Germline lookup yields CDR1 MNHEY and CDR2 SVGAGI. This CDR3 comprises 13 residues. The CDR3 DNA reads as TGTGCCAGCAGTTACGGGGACAATCAGCCCCAGCATTTT. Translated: CASSYGDNQPQHF.

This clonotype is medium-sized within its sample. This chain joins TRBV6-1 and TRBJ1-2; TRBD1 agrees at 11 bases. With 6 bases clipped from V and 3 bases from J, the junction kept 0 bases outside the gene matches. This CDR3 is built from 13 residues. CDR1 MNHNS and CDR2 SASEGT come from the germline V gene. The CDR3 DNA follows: TGTGCCAGCAGGGGACAGGGGGACTATGGCTACACCTTC. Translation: CASRGQGDYGYTF.

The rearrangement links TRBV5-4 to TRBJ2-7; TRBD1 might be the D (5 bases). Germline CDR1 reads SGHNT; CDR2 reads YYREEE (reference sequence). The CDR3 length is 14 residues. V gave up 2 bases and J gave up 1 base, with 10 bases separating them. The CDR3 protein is CASSLRGQSYEQYF. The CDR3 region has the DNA TGTGCCAGCAGCTTAAGAGGACAATCCTACGAGCAGTACTTC.

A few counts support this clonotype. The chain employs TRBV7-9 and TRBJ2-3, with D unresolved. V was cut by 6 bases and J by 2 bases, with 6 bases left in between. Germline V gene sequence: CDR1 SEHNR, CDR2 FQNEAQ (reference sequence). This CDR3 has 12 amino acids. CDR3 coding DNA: TGTGCCAGCAGTATAGACACAGATACGCAGTATTTT. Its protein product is CASSIDTDTQYF. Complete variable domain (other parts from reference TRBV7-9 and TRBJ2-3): DTGVSQNPRHKITKRGQNVTFRCDPISEHNRLYWYRQTLGQGPEFLTYFQNEAQLEKSRLLSDRFSAERPKGSFSTLEIQRTEQGDSAMYLCASSIDTDTQYFGPGTRLTVL.

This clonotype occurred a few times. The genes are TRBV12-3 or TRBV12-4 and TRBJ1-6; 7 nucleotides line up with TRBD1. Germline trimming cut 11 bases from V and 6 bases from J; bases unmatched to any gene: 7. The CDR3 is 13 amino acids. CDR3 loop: CACSGTANSPLHF. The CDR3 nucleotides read TGTGCCTGCTCCGGGACAGCTAATTCACCCCTCCACTTT.

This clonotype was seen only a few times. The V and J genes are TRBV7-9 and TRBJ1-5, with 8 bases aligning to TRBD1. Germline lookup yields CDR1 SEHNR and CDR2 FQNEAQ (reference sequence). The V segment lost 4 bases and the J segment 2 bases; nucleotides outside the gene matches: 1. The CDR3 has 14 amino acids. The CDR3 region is CASSSTGGNQPQHF. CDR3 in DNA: TGTGCCAGCAGCTCGACAGGGGGCAATCAGCCCCAGCATTTT. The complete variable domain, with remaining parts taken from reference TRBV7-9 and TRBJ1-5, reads DTGVSQNPRHKITKRGQNVTFRCDPISEHNRLYWYRQTLGQGPEFLTYFQNEAQLEKSRLLSDRFSAERPKGSFSTLEIQRTEQGDSAMYLCASSSTGGNQPQHFGDGTRLSIL.

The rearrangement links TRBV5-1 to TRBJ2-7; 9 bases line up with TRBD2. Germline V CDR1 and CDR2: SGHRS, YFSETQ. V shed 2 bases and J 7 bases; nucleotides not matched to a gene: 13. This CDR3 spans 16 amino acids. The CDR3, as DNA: TGCGCCAGCAGCTTTATCCTTGGCGGGGGGGCCGGTGAGCAGTACTTC. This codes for CASSFILGGGAGEQYF.

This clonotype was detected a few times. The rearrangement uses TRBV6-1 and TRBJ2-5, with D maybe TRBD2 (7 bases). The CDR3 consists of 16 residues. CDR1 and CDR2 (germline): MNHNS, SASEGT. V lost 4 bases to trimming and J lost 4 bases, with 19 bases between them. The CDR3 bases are TGTGCCAGCAGTGCGGAGGGGGGGAACTGGGCAGAGACCCAGTACTTC. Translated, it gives CASSAEGGNWAETQYF.

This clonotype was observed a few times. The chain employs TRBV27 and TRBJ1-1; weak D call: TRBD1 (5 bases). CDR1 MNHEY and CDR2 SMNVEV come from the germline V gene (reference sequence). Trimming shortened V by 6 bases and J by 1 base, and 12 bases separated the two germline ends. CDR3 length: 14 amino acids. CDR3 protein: CASRSTAKNTEAFF. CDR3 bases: TGTGCCAGCAGGTCGACAGCCAAGAACACTGAAGCTTTCTTT.

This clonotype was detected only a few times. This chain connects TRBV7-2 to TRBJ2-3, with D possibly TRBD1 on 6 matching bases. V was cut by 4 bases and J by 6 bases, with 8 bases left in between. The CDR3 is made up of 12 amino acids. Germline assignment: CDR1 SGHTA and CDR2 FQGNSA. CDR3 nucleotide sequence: TGTGCCAGCAGCTCAACAGGGGATACGCAGTATTTT. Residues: CASSSTGDTQYF.

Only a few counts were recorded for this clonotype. The CDR3 nucleotides are TGCAGTGCTAGAGATCCCCAGAGGGGGCTGAATAATTCACCCCTCCACTTT. Its translation: CSARDPQRGLNNSPLHF. This chain connects TRBV20-1 to TRBJ1-6; 7 bases map to TRBD1. Per germline, CDR1 DFQATT and CDR2 SNEGSKA (reference sequence). This CDR3 is built from 17 residues. Trimming removed 0 bases from V and 5 bases from J; junction bases left unmatched: 10.

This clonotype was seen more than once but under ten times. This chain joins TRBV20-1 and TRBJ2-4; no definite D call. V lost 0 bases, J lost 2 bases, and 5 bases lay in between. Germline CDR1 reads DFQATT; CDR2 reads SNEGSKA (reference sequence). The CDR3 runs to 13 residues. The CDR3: CSARDLTKNIQYF. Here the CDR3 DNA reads TGCAGTGCTAGAGACCTGACCAAAAACATTCAGTACTTC.

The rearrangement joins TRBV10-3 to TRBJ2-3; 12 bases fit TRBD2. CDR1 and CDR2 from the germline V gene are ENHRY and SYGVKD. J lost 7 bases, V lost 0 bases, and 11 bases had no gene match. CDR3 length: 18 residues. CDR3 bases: TGTGCCATCAGTGAGTCTGGGACGGATGGACTAGCGGGAAATACGCAGTATTTT. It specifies CAISESGTDGLAGNTQYF.

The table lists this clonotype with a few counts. The CDR3 is CASSLGGGNTGELFF. CDR3 bases: TGTGCCAGCAGCTTAGGGGGGGGGAACACCGGGGAGCTGTTTTTT. The chain combines TRBV7-2 with TRBJ2-2, with TRBD2 matching 7 bases. V lost 1 base to trimming and J lost 1 base; unmatched junction nucleotides: 0. Germline V CDR1 and CDR2: SGHTA, FQGNSA. The CDR3 length is 15 residues.

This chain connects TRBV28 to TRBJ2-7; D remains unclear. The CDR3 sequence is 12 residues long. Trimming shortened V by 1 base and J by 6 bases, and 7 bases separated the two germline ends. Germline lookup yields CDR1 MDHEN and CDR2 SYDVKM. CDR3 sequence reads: CASSLFGSEQYF. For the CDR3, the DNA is TGTGCCAGCAGTTTATTTGGCTCCGAGCAGTACTTC.